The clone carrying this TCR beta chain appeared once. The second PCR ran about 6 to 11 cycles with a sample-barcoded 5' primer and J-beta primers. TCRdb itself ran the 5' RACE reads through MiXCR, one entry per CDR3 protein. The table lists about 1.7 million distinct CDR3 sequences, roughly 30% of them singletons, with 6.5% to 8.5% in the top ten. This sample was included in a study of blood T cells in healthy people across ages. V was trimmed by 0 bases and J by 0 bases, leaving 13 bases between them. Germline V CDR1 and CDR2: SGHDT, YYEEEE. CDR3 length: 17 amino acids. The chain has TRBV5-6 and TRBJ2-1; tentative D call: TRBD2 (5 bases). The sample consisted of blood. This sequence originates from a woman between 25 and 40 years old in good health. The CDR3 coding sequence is TGTGCCAGCAGCTTGGCCGGGGTCCGGAGCTCCTACAATGAGCAGTTCTTC. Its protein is CASSLAGVRSSYNEQFF. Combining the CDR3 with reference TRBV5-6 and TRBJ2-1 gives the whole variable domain DAGVTQSPTHLIKTRGQQVTLRCSPKSGHDTVSWYQQALGQGPQFIFQYYEEEERQRGNFPDRFSGHQFPNYSSELNVNALLLGDSALYLCASSLAGVRSSYNEQFFGPGTRLTVL.